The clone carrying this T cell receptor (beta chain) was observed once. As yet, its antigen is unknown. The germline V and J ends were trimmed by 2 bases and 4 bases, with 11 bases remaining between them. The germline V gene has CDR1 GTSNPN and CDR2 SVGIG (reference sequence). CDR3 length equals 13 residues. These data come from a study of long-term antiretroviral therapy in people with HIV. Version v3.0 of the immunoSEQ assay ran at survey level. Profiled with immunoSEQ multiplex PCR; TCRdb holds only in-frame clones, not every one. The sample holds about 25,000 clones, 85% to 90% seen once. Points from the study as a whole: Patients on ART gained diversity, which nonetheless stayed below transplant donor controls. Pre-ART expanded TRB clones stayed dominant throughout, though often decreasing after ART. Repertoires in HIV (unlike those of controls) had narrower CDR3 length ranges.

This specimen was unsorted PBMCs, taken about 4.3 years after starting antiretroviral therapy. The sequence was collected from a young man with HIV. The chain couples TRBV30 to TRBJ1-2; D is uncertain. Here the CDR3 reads CAWSSGRSYGYTF. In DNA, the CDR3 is TGTGCCTGGAGTTCCGGGAGATCCTATGGCTACACCTTC.